A single sample is the source of the 15 T cell receptor beta chains below, sequenced in a study of cytomegalovirus exposure and HLA in healthy donors. TCRdb keeps only in-frame clones here, not all; method: immunoSEQ multiplex PCR. The sample lists under 110,000 clones; roughly 90% were seen once. What was sequenced was PBMCs. The receptors were gathered from a woman younger than 35 in good health and CMV-seropositive.

The genes are TRBV7-9 and TRBJ1-1, with 8 bases matching TRBD1. V lost 5 bases and J lost 10; bases outside the gene matches: 3. In germline, CDR1 is SEHNR, CDR2 FQNEAQ (reference sequence). The CDR3 has 11 amino acids. DNA for the CDR3: TGTGCCAGCAGCCTTACAGGGGGAGCTTTCTTT. Translation gives CASSLTGGAFF.

The J gene is TRBJ1-5, the V gene TRBV28, with TRBD1 matching over 7 bases. This CDR3 spans 16 amino acids. From germline, CDR1 is MDHEN and CDR2 SYDVKM. V lost 2 bases, J lost 3 bases, and 7 bases stayed unmatched. The CDR3 protein is CASSLPRTGVNQPQHF. The CDR3 bases are TGTGCCAGCAGTTTACCCCGGACAGGCGTCAATCAGCCCCAGCATTTT. The whole variable domain, remainder taken from reference TRBV28 and TRBJ1-5, is DVKVTQSSRYLVKRTGEKVFLECVQDMDHENMFWYRQDPGLGLRLIYFSYDVKMKEKGDIPEGYSVSREKKERFSLILESASTNQTSMYLCASSLPRTGVNQPQHFGDGTRLSIL.

CDR3 bases: TGTGCCAGCAGCTTGGCCGGGACAACCTCCTACGAGCAGTACTTC. This codes for CASSLAGTTSYEQYF. The V and J genes are TRBV5-8 and TRBJ2-7, with D possibly TRBD1 on 6 matching bases. This CDR3 region has 15 residues. Looked up from germline, CDR1 is SGHTS and CDR2 is YDEGEE. The V end lost 0 bases, the J end lost 0 bases, and 10 bases lay between the germline ends.

The V gene is TRBV19, the J gene TRBJ2-7; TRBD1 matches at 7 bases. Germline-derived CDR1 and CDR2 are LNHDA and SQIVND (reference sequence). CDR3 length: 15 residues. The V gene end was trimmed by 3 bases and the J gene end by 0 bases; junction bases not matched to a gene: 5. Here the CDR3 DNA reads TGTGCCAGTAGTATGTACAGGGGAAACTCCTACGAGCAGTACTTC. Translated, it gives CASSMYRGNSYEQYF.

The chain couples TRBV11-2 to TRBJ2-1; maybe TRBD1 (6 bases). The V and J ends lost 3 bases and 4 bases respectively, with 13 bases between them. Germline values: CDR1 SGHAT, CDR2 FQNNGV. This CDR3 comprises 15 residues. CDR3 nucleotides: TGTGCCAGCAGCTTCCCGGGACAAAAATACAATGAGCAGTTCTTC. It codes for CASSFPGQKYNEQFF.

The chain combines TRBV7-9 with TRBJ1-4, with 7 bases identical to TRBD1. Germline loops: CDR1 SEHNR, CDR2 FQNEAQ (reference sequence). V was clipped by 7 bases and J by 4 bases; unmatched bases: 6. The CDR3 length is 14 residues. The CDR3, as DNA: TGTGCCAGCACCTGGGACAGAGTTAATGAAAAACTGTTTTTT. As protein: CASTWDRVNEKLFF.

The chain carries TRBV13 and TRBJ2-2; TRBD1 aligns across 10 bases. Per the germline V gene, CDR1 is PRHDT and CDR2 is FYEKMQ (reference sequence). V was clipped by 3 bases and J by 6 bases; unmatched bases: 7. CDR3 length: 16 amino acids. The CDR3: CASSFRTGGIAGELFF. In DNA form, the CDR3 reads TGTGCCAGCAGCTTTAGGACAGGGGGGATCGCCGGGGAGCTGTTTTTT.

This chain joins TRBV29-1 and TRBJ2-2; perhaps TRBD1 as D (5 bases). Trimming removed 3 bases at V and 1 base at J, with 6 bases between. Germline-derived CDR1 and CDR2 are SQVTM and ANQGSEA. This CDR3 is 13 amino acids long. The CDR3, as DNA: TGCAGCGTTGATACAGGGAACACCGGGGAGCTGTTTTTT. This sequence encodes CSVDTGNTGELFF.

This sequence joins TRBV7-2 and TRBJ2-1; maybe TRBD2 (5 bases). The CDR3 sequence is 11 residues long. Trimming pared 7 bases from V and 9 bases from J, leaving 10 bases between. Germline lookup yields CDR1 SGHTA and CDR2 FQGNSA. CDR3 sequence: CASTLGSEQFF. Here the CDR3 DNA reads TGTGCCAGCACCTTGGGGAGTGAGCAGTTCTTC.

This clone was counted once. The chain employs TRBV2 and TRBJ2-7; the match to TRBD1 covers 8 bases. Germline CDR1 and CDR2: SNHLY and FYNNEI. Trimming cost V 5 bases and J 4 bases; bases outside gene matches: 7. This CDR3 region has 14 residues. CDR3 bases: TGTGCCAGCAGTATAGGGACAGGTCGGTACGAGCAGTACTTC. Translation: CASSIGTGRYEQYF.

This sequence joins TRBV6-4 and TRBJ2-2; D not resolved. CDR3 length: 14 residues. Germline V gene sequence: CDR1 MRHNA, CDR2 SNTAGT. Trimming cost V 0 bases and J 5 bases, with 7 bases left between them. The chain's CDR3 is CASSDSSGTGELFF. The CDR3 bases are TGTGCCAGCAGTGACTCTTCCGGGACCGGGGAGCTGTTTTTT.

The rearrangement uses TRBV6-5 and TRBJ2-2; 8 bases fit TRBD1. The CDR3 is 14 amino acids. Germline V gene sequence: CDR1 MNHEY, CDR2 SVGAGI. V shed 8 bases and J 5 bases; nucleotides not matched to a gene: 7. This CDR3 reads CASQRTGITGELFF. The CDR3 DNA sequence: TGTGCCAGCCAGAGGACAGGGATTACCGGGGAGCTGTTTTTT.

The chain combines TRBV7-8 with TRBJ1-6; 7 bases align to TRBD1. From germline, CDR1 is SGHVS and CDR2 FQNEAQ. The V and J ends lost 5 bases and 7 bases, in that order; junction bases with no gene match: 11. This CDR3 spans 16 amino acids. Written as DNA, the CDR3 is TGTGCCAGCAGCGCCGCGGACAGGTCCCTCAATTCACCCCTCCACTTT. Its protein is CASSAADRSLNSPLHF.

The chain couples TRBV16 to TRBJ2-1, with 9 bases identical to TRBD1. After removal of 5 bases from V and 2 bases from J, the junction contained 7 bases not matched to a gene. Germline CDR1 is KGHSY and CDR2 is FQNENV. This CDR3 spans 16 amino acids. The CDR3: CASSERGQGPYNEQFF. Here the CDR3 DNA reads TGTGCCAGCAGCGAACGGGGACAGGGCCCCTACAATGAGCAGTTCTTC.

J is TRBJ2-7 and V is TRBV2; 12 positions match TRBD2. Germline V gene sequence: CDR1 SNHLY, CDR2 FYNNEI. Losses at the gene ends were 1 base for V and 3 bases for J; bases not matched to a gene: 10. The CDR3 is 18 amino acids. CDR3 nucleotide sequence: TGTGCCAGCAGTGAAGGTAGACTAGCGGGGGCCGGTAGCTACGAGCAGTACGTC. It codes for CASSEGRLAGAGSYEQYV.